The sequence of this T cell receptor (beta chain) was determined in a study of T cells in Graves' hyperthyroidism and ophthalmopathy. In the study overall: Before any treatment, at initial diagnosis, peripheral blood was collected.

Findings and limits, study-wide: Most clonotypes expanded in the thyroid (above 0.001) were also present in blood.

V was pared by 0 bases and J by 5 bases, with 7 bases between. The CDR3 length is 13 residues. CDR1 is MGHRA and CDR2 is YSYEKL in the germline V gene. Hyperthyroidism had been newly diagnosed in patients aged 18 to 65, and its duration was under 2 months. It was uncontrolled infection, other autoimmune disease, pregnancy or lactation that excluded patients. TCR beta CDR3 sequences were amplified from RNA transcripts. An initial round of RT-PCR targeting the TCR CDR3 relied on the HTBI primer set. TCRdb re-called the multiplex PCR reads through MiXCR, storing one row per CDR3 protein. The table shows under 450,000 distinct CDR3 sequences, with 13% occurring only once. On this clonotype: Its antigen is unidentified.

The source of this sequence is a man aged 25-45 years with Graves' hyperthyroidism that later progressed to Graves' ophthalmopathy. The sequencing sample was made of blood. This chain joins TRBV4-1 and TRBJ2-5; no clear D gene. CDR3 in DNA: TGCGCCAGCAGCCAAGAGGTGTGGGAGACCCAGTACTTC. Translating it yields CASSQEVWETQYF.